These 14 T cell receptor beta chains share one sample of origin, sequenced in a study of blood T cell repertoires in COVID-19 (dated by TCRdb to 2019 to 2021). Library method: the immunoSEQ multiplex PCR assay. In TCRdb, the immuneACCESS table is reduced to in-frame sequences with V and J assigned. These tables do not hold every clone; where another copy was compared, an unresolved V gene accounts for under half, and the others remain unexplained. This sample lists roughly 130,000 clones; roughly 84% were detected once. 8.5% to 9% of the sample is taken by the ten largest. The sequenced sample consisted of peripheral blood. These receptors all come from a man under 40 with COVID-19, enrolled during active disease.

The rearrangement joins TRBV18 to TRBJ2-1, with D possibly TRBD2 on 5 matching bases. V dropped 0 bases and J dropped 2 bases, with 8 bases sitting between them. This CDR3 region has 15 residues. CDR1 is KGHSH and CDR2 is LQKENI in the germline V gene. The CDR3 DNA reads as TGTGCCAGCTCACCACCGGGGAGAACCTACAATGAGCAGTTCTTC. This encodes CASSPPGRTYNEQFF. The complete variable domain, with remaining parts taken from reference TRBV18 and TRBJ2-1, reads NAGVMQNPRHLVRRRGQEARLRCSPMKGHSHVYWYRQLPEEGLKFMVYLQKENIIDESGMPKERFSAEFPKEGPSILRIQQVVRGDSAAYFCASSPPGRTYNEQFFGPGTRLTVL.

The CDR3 sequence: CASSLGQLSGNTIYF. Here the CDR3 DNA reads TGTGCCAGCAGCTTAGGACAGCTCTCTGGAAACACCATATATTTT. V and J are TRBV7-9 and TRBJ1-3, with D possibly TRBD1 on 5 matching bases. The CDR3 is 15 amino acids. Trimming removed 1 base from V and 0 bases from J, with 7 bases in between. Germline V gives CDR1 SEHNR, CDR2 FQNEAQ (reference sequence).

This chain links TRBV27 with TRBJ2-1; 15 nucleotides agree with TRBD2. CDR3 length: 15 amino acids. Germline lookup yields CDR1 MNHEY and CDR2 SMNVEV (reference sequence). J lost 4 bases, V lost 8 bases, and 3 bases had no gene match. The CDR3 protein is CASGTSGRLYNEQFF. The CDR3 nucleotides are TGTGCCAGCGGGACTAGCGGGAGGTTATACAATGAGCAGTTCTTC.

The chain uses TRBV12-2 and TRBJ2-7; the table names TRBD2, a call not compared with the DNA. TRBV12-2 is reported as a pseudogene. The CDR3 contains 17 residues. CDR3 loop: CASRLEAVSGDSYEQYF. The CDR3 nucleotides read TGTGCAAGTCGCTTAGAGGCAGTTAGCGGGGACTCCTACGAGCAGTACTTC.

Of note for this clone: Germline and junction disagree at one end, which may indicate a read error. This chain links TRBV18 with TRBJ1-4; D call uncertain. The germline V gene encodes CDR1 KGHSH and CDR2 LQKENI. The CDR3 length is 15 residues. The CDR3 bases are TGTGCCAGCTCTCCACGGGGAGGAAATAATGAAAAACTGTTTTTT. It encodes CASSPRGGNNEKLFF.

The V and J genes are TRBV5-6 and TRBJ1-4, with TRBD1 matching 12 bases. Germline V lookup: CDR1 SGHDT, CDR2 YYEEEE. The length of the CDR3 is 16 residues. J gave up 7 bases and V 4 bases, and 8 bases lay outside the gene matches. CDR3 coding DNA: TGTGCCAGCAGCGGGACCGGGACAGGGGGCGGTGAAAAACTGTTTTTT. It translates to CASSGTGTGGGEKLFF.

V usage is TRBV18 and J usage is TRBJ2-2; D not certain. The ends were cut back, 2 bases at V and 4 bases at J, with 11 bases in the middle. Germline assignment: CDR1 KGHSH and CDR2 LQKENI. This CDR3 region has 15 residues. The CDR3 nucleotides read TGTGCCAGCTCACCAAACGGTCGCGGCACCGGGGAGCTGTTTTTT. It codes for CASSPNGRGTGELFF. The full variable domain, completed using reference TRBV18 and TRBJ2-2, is NAGVMQNPRHLVRRRGQEARLRCSPMKGHSHVYWYRQLPEEGLKFMVYLQKENIIDESGMPKERFSAEFPKEGPSILRIQQVVRGDSAAYFCASSPNGRGTGELFFGEGSRLTVL.

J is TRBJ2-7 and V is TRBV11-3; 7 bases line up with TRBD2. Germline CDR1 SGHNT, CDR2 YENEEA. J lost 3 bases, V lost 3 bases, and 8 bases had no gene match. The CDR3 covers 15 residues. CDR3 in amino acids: CASSFGGSLVYEQYF. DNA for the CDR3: TGTGCCAGCAGCTTTGGCGGGAGCCTCGTCTACGAGCAGTACTTC.

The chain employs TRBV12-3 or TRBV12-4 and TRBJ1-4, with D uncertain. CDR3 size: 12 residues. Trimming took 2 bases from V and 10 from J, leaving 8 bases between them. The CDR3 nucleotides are TGTGCCAGCAGTTTAAATGAGGGAAAACTGTTTTTT. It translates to CASSLNEGKLFF.

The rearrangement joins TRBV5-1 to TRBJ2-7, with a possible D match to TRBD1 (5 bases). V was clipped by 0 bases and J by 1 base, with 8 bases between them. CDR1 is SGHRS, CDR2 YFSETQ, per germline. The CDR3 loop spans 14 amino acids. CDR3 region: CASSLDRTSYEQYF. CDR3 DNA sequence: TGCGCCAGCAGCTTGGACAGGACATCCTACGAGCAGTACTTC.

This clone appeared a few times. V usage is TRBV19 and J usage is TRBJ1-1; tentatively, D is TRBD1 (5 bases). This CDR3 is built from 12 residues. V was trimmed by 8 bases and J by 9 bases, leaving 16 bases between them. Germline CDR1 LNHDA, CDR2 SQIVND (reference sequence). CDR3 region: CASAYNRQKAFF. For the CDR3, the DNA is TGTGCCAGTGCGTACAATCGACAGAAAGCTTTCTTT.

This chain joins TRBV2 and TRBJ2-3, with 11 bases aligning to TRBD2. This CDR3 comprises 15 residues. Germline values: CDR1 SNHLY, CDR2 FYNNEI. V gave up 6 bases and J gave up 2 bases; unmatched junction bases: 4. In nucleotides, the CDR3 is TGTGCCAGCAGGGGGGGACTAGCGGACACAGATACGCAGTATTTT. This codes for CASRGGLADTDTQYF.

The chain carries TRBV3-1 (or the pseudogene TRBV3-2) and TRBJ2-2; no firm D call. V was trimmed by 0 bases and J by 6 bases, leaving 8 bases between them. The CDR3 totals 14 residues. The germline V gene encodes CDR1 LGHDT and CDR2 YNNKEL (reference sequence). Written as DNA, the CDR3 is TGTGCCAGCAGCCAAGAAGCATGGTCCGGGGAGCTGTTTTTT. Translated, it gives CASSQEAWSGELFF.

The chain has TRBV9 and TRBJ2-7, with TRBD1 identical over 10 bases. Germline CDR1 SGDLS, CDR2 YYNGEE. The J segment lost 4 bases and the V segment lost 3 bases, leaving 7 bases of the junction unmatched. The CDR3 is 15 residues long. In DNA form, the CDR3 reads TGTGCCAGCAGCGCTTTTTGGACAGGGGGGTACGAGCAGTACTTC. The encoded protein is CASSAFWTGGYEQYF.